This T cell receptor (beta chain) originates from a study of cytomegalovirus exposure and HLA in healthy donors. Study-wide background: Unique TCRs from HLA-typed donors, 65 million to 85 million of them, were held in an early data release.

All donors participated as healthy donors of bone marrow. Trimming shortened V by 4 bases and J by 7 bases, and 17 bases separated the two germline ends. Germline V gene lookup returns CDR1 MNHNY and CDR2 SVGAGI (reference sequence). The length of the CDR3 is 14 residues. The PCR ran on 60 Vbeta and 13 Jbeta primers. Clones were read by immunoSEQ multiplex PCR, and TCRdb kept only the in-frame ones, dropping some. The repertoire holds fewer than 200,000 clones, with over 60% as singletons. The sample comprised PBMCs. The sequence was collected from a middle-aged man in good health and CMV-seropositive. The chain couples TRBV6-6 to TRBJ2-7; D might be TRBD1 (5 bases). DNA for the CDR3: TGTGCCAGCAGTTTCGGAACGACGAAGGGGGAGCAGTACTTC. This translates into CASSFGTTKGEQYF.